This TCR beta chain was obtained from a study of blood T cells in healthy people across ages. Points from the study as a whole: Among T cells, TCR beta diversity per million cells dropped roughly linearly as age rose. Strong correlation was found linking TCR beta diversity to naive T cell percentage. Compared with aged donors, long-lived donors showed fewer expanded clones, suggesting selection.

Every donor gave ten milliliters of peripheral blood. Germline V CDR1 and CDR2: SGHRS, YFSETQ. CDR3 length: 12 amino acids. Trimming pared 3 bases from V and 5 bases from J, leaving 8 bases between. This clonotype appeared many times. Its antigen is still unknown. Together with a sample-barcoded 5' primer, a J-beta primer mix was included in a second PCR lasting roughly 6 to 12 cycles. TCRdb used MiXCR to reprocess the 5' RACE reads, holding one entry per CDR3 protein. The sample lists some 1.5 million distinct CDR3 sequences, 28% seen once, with about 7.7% in the top ten. The clonotype comes from a woman in her thirties in good health. Material: blood. This chain links TRBV5-1 with TRBJ1-2; no clear D gene. CDR3 sequence reads: CASSSEGYGYTF. CDR3 bases: TGCGCCAGCAGCTCGGAAGGGTATGGCTACACCTTC.